This entry concerns a single T cell receptor (beta chain). The target antigen is unknown. The record originates from a study of metastatic and nonmetastatic thyroid tumors. The overall study: Both malignant and benign thyroid patients supplied peripheral blood and tumor or nodule tissue samples, across which the repertoires of these patients were then compared.

Study conclusions and caveats: The study reportedly found significantly higher TCR beta diversity in malignant thyroid tumors than benign nodules, in blood and tumor.

Germline CDR1 and CDR2: DFQATT and SNEGSKA (reference sequence). The CDR3 spans 13 residues. Trimming at V came to 7 bases and at J to 7 bases, leaving 10 bases not matched to a gene. Before thyroid surgery, none of the patients had received any treatment. Original analysis: It was from CDR3 differences across clinicopathological groups that a distant-metastasis classifier for papillary thyroid cancer was built. TCRdb ran MiXCR on the PCR reads. Clone size and V and J calls follow TCRdb, not the original study. This sample has approximately 7,100 clones; about 33% occur once, and the top ten carry roughly a tenth.

The receptor was derived from a female donor with papillary thyroid cancer or a benign thyroid nodule (not recorded which). Some clones in this sample may be carry-over from other donors' samples. This rearrangement joins TRBV20-1 to TRBJ2-1; 7 nucleotides line up with TRBD2. Sequencing used tumor tissue. The CDR3 DNA follows: TGCAGTGTTAGGGGAGGGTTGGGGAATGAGCAGTTCTTC. This codes for CSVRGGLGNEQFF.